One sample yielded the 16 T cell receptor beta chains listed below, sequenced in a study of T cell clones after liver transplantation. Sequenced by immunoSEQ multiplex PCR; TCRdb stores in-frame clones only, minus some. The sample has about 100,000 clones, 75% to 85% seen once. The sequencing used CD4+ T cells from blood, collected before liver transplant. The receptor source for this set is a human donor who received a liver transplant.

V usage is TRBV27 and J usage is TRBJ2-3, with D hard to call. The CDR3 spans 14 residues. Trimming removed 3 bases from V and 7 bases from J, with 14 bases in between. Looked up from germline, CDR1 is MNHEY and CDR2 is SMNVEV (reference sequence). Here the CDR3 reads CASSLSQTGYTQYF. The CDR3 DNA reads as TGTGCCAGCAGTTTGAGCCAGACCGGGTATACGCAGTATTTT.

J is TRBJ1-4 and V is TRBV7-9; D gene unclear. The CDR3 has 16 amino acids. Trimming left V 1 base short and J 1 base short, with 10 bases between. From germline, CDR1 is SEHNR and CDR2 FQNEAQ (reference sequence). CDR3 sequence (DNA): TGTGCCAGCAGCTTAGGGAACAGCCTAACTAATGAAAAACTGTTTTTT. Protein: CASSLGNSLTNEKLFF.

The gene calls are TRBV5-1 and TRBJ2-2; the match to TRBD2 covers 7 bases. The CDR3 loop spans 15 amino acids. With 2 bases clipped from V and 6 bases from J, the junction kept 7 bases outside the gene matches. Germline CDR1 reads SGHRS; CDR2 reads YFSETQ. Written as DNA, the CDR3 is TGCGCCAGCAGCTTCCGGGAGGTGGGGGCCGGGGAGCTGTTTTTT. It translates to CASSFREVGAGELFF.

This clone was detected once. The gene calls are TRBV6-5 and TRBJ2-2; D possibly corresponds to TRBD1 (8 bases). This CDR3 has 15 amino acids. Germline V gene data show CDR1 as MNHEY and CDR2 as SVGAGI. V lost 5 bases and J lost 6, with 16 bases in between. This CDR3 is CASSQRQGRAGELFF. Written as DNA, the CDR3 is TGTGCCAGCAGTCAACGACAGGGGAGGGCCGGGGAGCTGTTTTTT.

V is TRBV2 and J is TRBJ1-6; unclear D gene. This CDR3 region has 16 residues. From germline, CDR1 is SNHLY and CDR2 FYNNEI. Trimming left V 2 bases short and J 9 bases short, with 17 bases between. In DNA form, the CDR3 reads TGTGCCAGCAGTGAATCAGGTACAGCTCACTTTTCACCCCTCCACTTT. Its translation: CASSESGTAHFSPLHF.

The V call is TRBV5-1, the J call TRBJ2-3; D remains unclear. CDR1 is SGHRS, CDR2 YFSETQ, per germline. The CDR3 sequence is 14 residues long. The V and J ends lost 0 bases and 3 bases respectively, with 8 bases between them. CDR3 DNA: TGCGCCAGCAGCTTGGCGGCGGATACAGATACGCAGTATTTT. This translates into CASSLAADTDTQYF.

This chain connects TRBV7-3 to TRBJ2-3; D possibly corresponds to TRBD2 (5 bases). V shed 2 bases and J shed 5 bases, with 11 bases lying between them. Germline CDR1 and CDR2: SGHTA and FQGTGA. The CDR3 extends over 14 amino acids. CDR3 residues: CASSLSGIEDTQYF. The CDR3 DNA follows: TGTGCCAGCAGCTTATCCGGGATTGAAGATACGCAGTATTTT.

The sample holds one count of this clone. V usage is TRBV19 and J usage is TRBJ1-2; D not resolved. Trimming stripped 3 bases from V and 5 bases from J, with 16 bases between. The CDR3 loop spans 15 amino acids. The germline V gene encodes CDR1 LNHDA and CDR2 SQIVND (reference sequence). CDR3: CASSIPGGSTYGYTF. CDR3 DNA sequence: TGTGCCAGTAGTATTCCCGGCGGCAGTACTTATGGCTACACCTTC.

The chain has TRBV30 and TRBJ1-2; D may be TRBD1 (6 bases). The CDR3 spans 11 residues. The V gene's germline CDR1 is GTSNPN and CDR2 SVGIG (reference sequence). V lost 7 bases and J 8 bases, leaving 14 bases between the germline ends. The CDR3: CAYRAGGGYTF. The DNA for the CDR3 is TGTGCCTACAGGGCGGGTGGCGGCTACACCTTC.

This rearrangement joins TRBV28 to TRBJ2-5; possible D gene TRBD1, 5 bases. V was clipped by 5 bases and J by 8 bases, with 18 bases between them. Germline V gives CDR1 MDHEN, CDR2 SYDVKM. This CDR3 is built from 14 residues. The CDR3 sequence: CASSPPTEEGTQYF. The CDR3 DNA sequence: TGTGCCAGCAGTCCTCCGACAGAGGAAGGTACCCAGTACTTC. The whole variable domain, filled in from reference TRBV28 and TRBJ2-5, reads DVKVTQSSRYLVKRTGEKVFLECVQDMDHENMFWYRQDPGLGLRLIYFSYDVKMKEKGDIPEGYSVSREKKERFSLILESASTNQTSMYLCASSPPTEEGTQYFGPGTRLLVL.

This sequence joins TRBV21-1 and TRBJ1-5; the table's D call TRBD1 went unverified against the DNA. TRBV21-1 is termed a pseudogene. The CDR3 runs 15 residues. CDR3 sequence: CASSTSGVDNQPQHF. CDR3 nucleotide sequence: TGTGCCAGCAGCACCTCAGGGGTTGACAATCAGCCCCAGCATTTT.

This chain joins TRBV7-3 and TRBJ2-1, with TRBD2 identical over 13 bases. The CDR3 has 15 residues. Germline V CDR1 and CDR2: SGHTA, FQGTGA. V was clipped by 1 base and J by 7 bases; unmatched bases: 1. The CDR3 loop is CASSLMGLAGNEQFF. DNA for the CDR3: TGTGCCAGCAGCTTAATGGGACTAGCGGGAAATGAGCAGTTCTTC.

The J gene is TRBJ2-3, the V gene TRBV7-6; 7 positions agree with TRBD2. The CDR3 has 16 residues. Germline loops: CDR1 SGHVS, CDR2 FNYEAQ. J was trimmed by 1 base and V by 0 bases; bases with no gene match: 4. DNA for the CDR3: TGTGCCAGCAGCTTAGCCCGGCTAGCGGGCACAGATACGCAGTATTTT. It is translated as CASSLARLAGTDTQYF.

V usage is TRBV7-9 and J usage is TRBJ2-2, with 10 bases matching TRBD1. Germline assignment: CDR1 SEHNR and CDR2 FQNEAQ (reference sequence). This CDR3 spans 15 amino acids. V lost 3 bases to trimming and J lost 8 bases; unmatched junction nucleotides: 6. The CDR3, as DNA: TGTGCCAGCAGCTTCCAGGACAGGGGGACGGGGGAGCTGTTTTTT. It translates to CASSFQDRGTGELFF. Combining the CDR3 with reference TRBV7-9 and TRBJ2-2 gives the whole variable domain DTGVSQNPRHKITKRGQNVTFRCDPISEHNRLYWYRQTLGQGPEFLTYFQNEAQLEKSRLLSDRFSAERPKGSFSTLEIQRTEQGDSAMYLCASSFQDRGTGELFFGEGSRLTVL.

The V gene is TRBV5-1, the J gene TRBJ2-7; TRBD2 matches at 8 bases. With 4 bases clipped from V and 0 bases from J, the junction kept 3 bases outside the gene matches. Germline V CDR1 and CDR2: SGHRS, YFSETQ. CDR3 length: 14 residues. The CDR3 sequence: CASSTAGGSYEQYF. The CDR3 coding sequence is TGCGCCAGCAGCACGGCGGGGGGCTCCTACGAGCAGTACTTC.

The chain has TRBV6-5 and TRBJ1-3, with TRBD1 as a possible D gene (5 bases). CDR3 size: 15 residues. Germline V CDR1 and CDR2: MNHEY, SVGAGI. Trimming removed 2 bases from V and 4 bases from J, with 12 bases in between. The CDR3 loop is CASSYQGATGNTIYF. Here the CDR3 DNA reads TGTGCCAGCAGTTACCAGGGCGCGACGGGAAACACCATATATTTT.